This entry features one T cell receptor beta chain sequence. The sample belongs to a study of blood T cell repertoires in COVID-19. Overall study: Italy, Spain and the United States were the sources of the convalescent and acute COVID-19 samples. The cDNA or gDNA used as material had been derived from T cells, B-cell-depleted T cells, or PBMCs.

The CDR3 has 16 amino acids. V was shortened by 4 bases and J by 7 bases, with 21 bases between the two germline ends. The germline V gene has CDR1 SGDLS and CDR2 YYNGEE. In the study's own analysis: The authors estimated nucleated cell counts from reference gene primer amplification. Libraries were prepared by immunoSEQ multiplex PCR; TCRdb keeps only in-frame clonotypes and omits some of them. Clone size and V and J calls were adopted from that table, with D and trimming inferred from the DNA. The table records a few hundred thousand clones, 65% to 90% of them present only once. This chain connects TRBV9 to TRBJ2-1; D is undetermined. What was sequenced was peripheral blood. The receptor was derived from a man aged 25 to 45 with active or convalescent COVID-19. This CDR3 reads CASSPRGSSSLNEQFF. DNA for the CDR3: TGTGCCAGCAGCCCCCGTGGTAGTTCGAGTTTGAATGAGCAGTTCTTC.